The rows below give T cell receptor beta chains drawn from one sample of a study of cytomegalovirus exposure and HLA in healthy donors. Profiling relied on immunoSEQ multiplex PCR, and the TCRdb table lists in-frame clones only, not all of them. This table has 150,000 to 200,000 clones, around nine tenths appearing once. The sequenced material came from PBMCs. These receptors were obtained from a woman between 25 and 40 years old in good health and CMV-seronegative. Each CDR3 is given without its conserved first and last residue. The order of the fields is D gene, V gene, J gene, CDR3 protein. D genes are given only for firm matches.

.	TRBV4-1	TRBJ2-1	ASSHDSGFYNEQF
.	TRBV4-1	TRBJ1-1	ASSQASTGGTEAF
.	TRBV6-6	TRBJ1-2	ASRAGLNYGYT
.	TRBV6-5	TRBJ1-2	ASSSAAATYGYT
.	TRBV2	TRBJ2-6	ASSDDKMANVLT
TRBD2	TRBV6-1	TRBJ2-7	ASKTSGSYEQY
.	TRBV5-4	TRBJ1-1	ASSLAGIRMNTEAF
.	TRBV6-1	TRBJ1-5	ASRGGEPQH
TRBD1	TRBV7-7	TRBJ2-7	ASSVGTGRVYEQY
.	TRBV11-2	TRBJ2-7	ASTERGLLHEQY
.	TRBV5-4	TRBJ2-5	ASSFTGQETQY
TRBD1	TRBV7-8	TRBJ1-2	ASSETGGYEYGYT
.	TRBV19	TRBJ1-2	ASSPWQGGYYGYT
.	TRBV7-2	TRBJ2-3	ASSLSRGGGTDTQY
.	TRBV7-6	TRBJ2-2	ASSLVAAARTGELF
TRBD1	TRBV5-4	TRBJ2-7	ASSLQSGGAGEQY
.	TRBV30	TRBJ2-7	AWSVLIPHSYEQY
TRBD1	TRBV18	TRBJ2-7	ASSPSRGMSYEQY
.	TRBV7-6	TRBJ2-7	ASSLESGPHEQY
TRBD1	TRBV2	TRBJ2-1	ASSGQGYEQF
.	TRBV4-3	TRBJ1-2	ASSLGVPDYGYT
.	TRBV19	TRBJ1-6	ASKDNYNSPLH
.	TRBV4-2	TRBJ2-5	ASAGETQY
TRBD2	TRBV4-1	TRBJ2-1	ASSHLAGSYNEQF
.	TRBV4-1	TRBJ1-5	ASSQDRGSSQPQH
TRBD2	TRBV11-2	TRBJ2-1	ASSSWSWASGYNEQF
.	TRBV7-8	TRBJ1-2	ASSEVRTVAHYGYT
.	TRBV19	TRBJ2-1	ASSIRRGRNEQF
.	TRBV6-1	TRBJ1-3	ASSEISGHEFGNTIY
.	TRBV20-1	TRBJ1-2	SATGMGYT
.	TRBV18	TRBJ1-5	ASSVRDSNQPQH
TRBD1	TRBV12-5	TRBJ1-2	ASGLPWRDRGRLNGYT
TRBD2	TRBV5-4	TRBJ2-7	ASSLGGLAGSYEQY
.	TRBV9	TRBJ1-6	ASSTKDQGQSPLH
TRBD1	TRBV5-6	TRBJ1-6	ASSKDRDSPLH
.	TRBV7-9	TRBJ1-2	ASSLEGVHLGPNYGYT
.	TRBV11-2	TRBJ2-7	ASSLDLRGSYEQY
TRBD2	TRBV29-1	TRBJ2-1	SVTFPTSGGASNEQF